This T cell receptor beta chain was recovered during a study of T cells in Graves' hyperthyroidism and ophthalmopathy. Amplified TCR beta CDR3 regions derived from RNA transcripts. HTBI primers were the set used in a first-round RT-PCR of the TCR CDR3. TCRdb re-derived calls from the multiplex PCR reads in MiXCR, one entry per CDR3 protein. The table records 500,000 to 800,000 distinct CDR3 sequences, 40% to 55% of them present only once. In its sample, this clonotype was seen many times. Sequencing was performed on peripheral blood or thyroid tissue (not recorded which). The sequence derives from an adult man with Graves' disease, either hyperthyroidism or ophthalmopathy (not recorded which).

This CDR3 is CASSLAHRNTEAFF. The CDR3, as DNA: TGTGCCAGCAGCTTGGCTCACAGAAACACTGAAGCTTTCTTT. The chain couples TRBV7-8 to TRBJ1-1; D gene uncertain. The V gene's germline CDR1 is SGHVS and CDR2 FQNEAQ. This CDR3 is built from 14 residues. Trimming removed 3 bases from V and 2 bases from J, with 10 bases in between.